This TCR beta chain comes out of a study of CXCR3-negative and CXCR3-positive naive CD8 T cells. As for the study in general: Cumulative TRB read yield was approximately 135 million, averaging about 1.5 +/- 0.3 million per library.

The length of the CDR3 is 13 residues. All TRB cDNA libraries came from 5' RACE performed with UMI labels. Using the 5' RACE reads, TCRdb records one entry per CDR3 protein without DNA. The specimen's table records around 110,000 distinct CDR3 sequences. Naive CD8+ T cells carried a CD45RO-CCR7+CD27+CD95- phenotype. Whole-study results and caveats: Similar TRBV-TRBJ usage characterized naive CXCR3-negative and CXCR3-positive cells; memory cells differed. CXCR3-positive naive cells carried more hydrophobic TRB CDR3s than CXCR3-negative ones. High diversity, comparable across both naive subsets, contrasted with much lower diversity in memory CD8+ cells.

On this clonotype: The antigen is not known.

This clonotype originated in a human donor in good health. Some clones in this sample may be carry-over from other donors' samples. The rearrangement links TRBV23-1 to TRBJ2-7; TCRdb reports TRBD1, a call that lacks DNA to check it against. TRBV23-1 is recorded as an ORF, its role being uncertain. Sequences were obtained from naive CXCR3+ CD8+ T cells from blood. The subset here: CD45RO-CCR7+CD27+CD95- naive CD8+ T cells expressing CXCR3 (TNR3+). This CDR3 is CASTRTDAYEQYF.